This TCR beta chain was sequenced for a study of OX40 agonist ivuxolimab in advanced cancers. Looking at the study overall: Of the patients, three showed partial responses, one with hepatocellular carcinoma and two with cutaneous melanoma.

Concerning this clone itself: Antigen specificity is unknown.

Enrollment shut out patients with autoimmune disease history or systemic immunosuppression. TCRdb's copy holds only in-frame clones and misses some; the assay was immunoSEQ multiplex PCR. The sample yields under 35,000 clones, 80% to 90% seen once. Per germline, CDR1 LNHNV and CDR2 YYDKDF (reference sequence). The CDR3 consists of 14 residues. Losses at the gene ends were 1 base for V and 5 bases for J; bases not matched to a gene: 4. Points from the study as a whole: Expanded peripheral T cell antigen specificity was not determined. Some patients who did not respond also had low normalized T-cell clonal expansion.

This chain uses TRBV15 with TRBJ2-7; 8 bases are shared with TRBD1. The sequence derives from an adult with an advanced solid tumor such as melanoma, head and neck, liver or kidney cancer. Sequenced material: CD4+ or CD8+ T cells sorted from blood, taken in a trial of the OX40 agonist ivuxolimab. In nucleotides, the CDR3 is TGTGCCACCAGCAGAGGGGACAGGTTCAACGAGCAGTACTTC. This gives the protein CATSRGDRFNEQYF. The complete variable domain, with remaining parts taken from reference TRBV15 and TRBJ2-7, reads DAMVIQNPRYQVTQFGKPVTLSCSQTLNHNVMYWYQQKSSQAPKLLFHYYDKDFNNEADTPDNFQSRRPNTSFCFLDIRSPGLGDTAMYLCATSRGDRFNEQYFGPGTRLTVT.